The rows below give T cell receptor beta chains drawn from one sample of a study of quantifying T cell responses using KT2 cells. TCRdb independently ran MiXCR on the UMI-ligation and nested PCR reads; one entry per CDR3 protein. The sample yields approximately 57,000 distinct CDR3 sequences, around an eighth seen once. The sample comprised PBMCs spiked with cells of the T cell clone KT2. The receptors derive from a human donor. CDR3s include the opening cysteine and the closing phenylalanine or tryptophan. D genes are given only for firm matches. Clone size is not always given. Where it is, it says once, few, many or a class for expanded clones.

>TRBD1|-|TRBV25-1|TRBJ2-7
TGTGCCAGCTCCCCGTGGCAGGGGGCTAACGAGCAGTACTTC
CASSPWQGANEQYF
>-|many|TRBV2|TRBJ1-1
TGTGCCAGCTTTTCAGTGGCTCCTGAAGCTTTCTTT
CASFSVAPEAFF
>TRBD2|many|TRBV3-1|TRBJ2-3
TGTGCCAGCAGCAAAGGGACTACTCGGGACGTTACAGATACGCAGTATTTT
CASSKGTTRDVTDTQYF
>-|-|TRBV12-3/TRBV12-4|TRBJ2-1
TGTGCCAGCAATAACCGGGACTGGTTCAATGAGCAGTTCTTC
CASNNRDWFNEQFF
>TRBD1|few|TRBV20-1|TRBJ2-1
TGCAGTGCTAGAGTCCCGACAGGGCTTGAGCAGTTCTTC
CSARVPTGLEQFF
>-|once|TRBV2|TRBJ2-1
TGTGCCAGCAGTGAAGCGGGTGGGCGGGGGCGGAATGAGCAGTTCTTC
CASSEAGGRGRNEQFF
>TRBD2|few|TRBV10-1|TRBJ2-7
TGCGCCAGCAGTGAGGACGGCGGGGGGGCCGGGGAGCAGTACTTC
CASSEDGGGAGEQYF
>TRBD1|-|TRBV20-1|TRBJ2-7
TGCAGTGCTAGACCCCCCAGGGGGCTTGGCGAGCAGTACTTC
CSARPPRGLGEQYF
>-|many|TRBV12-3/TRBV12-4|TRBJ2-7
TGTGCCAGCAATGACAGAGCACTAGGAGGAACCTACGAGCAGTACTTC
CASNDRALGGTYEQYF
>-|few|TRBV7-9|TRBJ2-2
TGTGCCAGCAGCCTCCCAGGGATTCAGAAGAACACCGGGGAGCTGTTTTTT
CASSLPGIQKNTGELFF
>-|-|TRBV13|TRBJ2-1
TGTGCCAACAGCGCATCTTTAGAGCAGTTCTTC
CANSASLEQFF
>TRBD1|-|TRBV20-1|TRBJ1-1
TGCAGTGCTAGTAGGGACAGGGTTTGGGAAGCTTTCTTT
CSASRDRVWEAFF
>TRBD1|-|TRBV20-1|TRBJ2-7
TGCAGTGCCCAAGCCGGACAGGGCAAGGTCTACGAGCAGTACTTC
CSAQAGQGKVYEQYF
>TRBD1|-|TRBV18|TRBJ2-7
TGTGCCAGCTCACCTGACAGGGCTGGAACCTACGAGCAGTACTTC
CASSPDRAGTYEQYF
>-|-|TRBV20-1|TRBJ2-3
TGCAGTGCTAGCGGGGCGGCCGCTAGCACAGATACGCAGTATTTT
CSASGAAASTDTQYF
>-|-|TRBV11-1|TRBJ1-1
TGTGCCAGCAGCTTTAGTTCGGGGATTGAAGCTTTCTTT
CASSFSSGIEAFF
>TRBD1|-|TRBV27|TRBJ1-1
TGTGCCAGCAGGGAAACAGGGGGCTACGCTGAAGCTTTCTTT
CASRETGGYAEAFF
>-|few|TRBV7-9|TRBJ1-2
TGTGCCAGCAGCCGGCAGGGGACTGGTGGCTACACCTTC
CASSRQGTGGYTF
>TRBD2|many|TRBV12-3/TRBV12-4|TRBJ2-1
TGTGCCAGCAGTCCGGGACTAGCGGGGTTACGAGAGCAGTTCTTC
CASSPGLAGLREQFF
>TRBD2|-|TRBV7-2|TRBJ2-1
TGTGCCAGCAGCTCAGGCGAGGGACTAGCGGTCTACAATGAGCAGTTCTTC
CASSSGEGLAVYNEQFF
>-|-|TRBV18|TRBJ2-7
TGTGCCAGCTCACCGCGCAGGACCCAGGGGGAGCAGTACTTC
CASSPRRTQGEQYF
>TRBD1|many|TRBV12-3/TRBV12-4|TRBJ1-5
TGTGCCAGCAGTCTGTCGAGGCAGGGGGCTGTTCAGCCCCAGCATTTT
CASSLSRQGAVQPQHF
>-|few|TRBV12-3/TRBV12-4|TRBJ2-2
TGTGCCAGCAGTTTATTCGGTTTGGGGGGTAGCGGGGAGCTGTTTTTT
CASSLFGLGGSGELFF
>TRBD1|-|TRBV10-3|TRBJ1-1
TGTGCCATCAGTCTGACAGGGGAGGACACTGAAGCTTTCTTT
CAISLTGEDTEAFF
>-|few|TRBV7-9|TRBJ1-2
TGTGCCAGCAGCTTGAGAGATGGCTACACCTTC
CASSLRDGYTF